This is a list of T cell receptor beta chains from one sample in a study of Ad26.COV2.S vaccination and SARS-CoV-2 variants. Only in-frame clones appear in the TCRdb table, and some are missing; sequencing was by immunoSEQ multiplex PCR. The sample holds more than 250,000 clones, around 87% seen once. Sequenced here: peripheral blood, sampled in a trial of Ad26.COV2.S vaccine versus placebo. These receptor sequences come from a person between 18 and 65 years old who received the Ad26.COV2.S COVID-19 vaccine or a placebo. Both conserved end residues are trimmed from each CDR3. The D gene is left open where the match is weak.

D gene: -
V gene: TRBV5-1
J gene: TRBJ1-2
CDR3 protein: ASSLGDTSNYGYT

D gene: TRBD1
V gene: TRBV7-2
J gene: TRBJ1-2
CDR3 protein: ASSFDRGDGYT

D gene: TRBD2
V gene: TRBV5-4
J gene: TRBJ2-1
CDR3 protein: ASSLGVLAGGLGNEQF

D gene: -
V gene: TRBV6-5
J gene: TRBJ2-7
CDR3 protein: ASRERRGYYEQY

D gene: -
V gene: TRBV28
J gene: TRBJ1-4
CDR3 protein: ASSAFRAGKLF

D gene: -
V gene: TRBV4-3
J gene: TRBJ1-6
CDR3 protein: ASSQEGDSPLH

D gene: -
V gene: TRBV27
J gene: TRBJ2-1
CDR3 protein: ASSFTGLGEQF

D gene: -
V gene: TRBV15
J gene: TRBJ2-7
CDR3 protein: ATSRDIGETYEQY

D gene: TRBD2
V gene: TRBV19
J gene: TRBJ2-3
CDR3 protein: ASTPRLAGGLADTQY

D gene: -
V gene: TRBV30
J gene: TRBJ2-7
CDR3 protein: AWSSGYEQY

D gene: -
V gene: TRBV2
J gene: TRBJ2-7
CDR3 protein: ASKWSQAYEQY

D gene: TRBD1
V gene: TRBV5-1
J gene: TRBJ2-1
CDR3 protein: ASSAGTANNEQF

D gene: TRBD1
V gene: TRBV4-1
J gene: TRBJ1-6
CDR3 protein: ASSQEPGQGSPLH

D gene: -
V gene: TRBV3-1/TRBV3-2
J gene: TRBJ2-3
CDR3 protein: ASSQDWSGNPRTDTQY

D gene: TRBD1
V gene: TRBV12-3/TRBV12-4
J gene: TRBJ1-2
CDR3 protein: ASSYRGDYGYT

D gene: TRBD2
V gene: TRBV19
J gene: TRBJ2-5
CDR3 protein: ASSIGASGGAMEETQY

D gene: TRBD1
V gene: TRBV29-1
J gene: TRBJ1-1
CDR3 protein: SVAGGTGGSEAF

D gene: TRBD1
V gene: TRBV7-9
J gene: TRBJ2-7
CDR3 protein: ASRPITGQVAYEQY

D gene: TRBD1
V gene: TRBV5-6
J gene: TRBJ2-5
CDR3 protein: ASSSPGQQETQY

D gene: -
V gene: TRBV14
J gene: TRBJ2-1
CDR3 protein: ASSHRTTHSYNEQF

D gene: TRBD1
V gene: TRBV6-2/TRBV6-3
J gene: TRBJ2-7
CDR3 protein: ASSASDRGHEQY

D gene: -
V gene: TRBV11-2
J gene: TRBJ1-3
CDR3 protein: ASSFGPRSGNTIY

D gene: -
V gene: TRBV25-1
J gene: TRBJ2-5
CDR3 protein: ASTQPGFTHQETQY

D gene: -
V gene: TRBV3-1/TRBV3-2
J gene: TRBJ2-7
CDR3 protein: ASSQPNRRGGRYEQY

D gene: TRBD2
V gene: TRBV6-6
J gene: TRBJ2-4
CDR3 protein: ASSSGTSGGQNIQY

D gene: TRBD1
V gene: TRBV5-1
J gene: TRBJ1-4
CDR3 protein: ASSPGEDRGSSKLF

D gene: -
V gene: TRBV5-1
J gene: TRBJ2-6
CDR3 protein: ASSSQTAGANVLT

D gene: -
V gene: TRBV5-6
J gene: TRBJ2-7
CDR3 protein: ASSLGQASYEQY

D gene: -
V gene: TRBV18
J gene: TRBJ2-2
CDR3 protein: ASSPLPDSLYTGELF

D gene: -
V gene: TRBV19
J gene: TRBJ1-5
CDR3 protein: ASEMGGQPQH

D gene: -
V gene: TRBV27
J gene: TRBJ1-3
CDR3 protein: ASKGRVEGNTIY

D gene: TRBD1
V gene: TRBV18
J gene: TRBJ1-5
CDR3 protein: ASSPATGTGKNQPQH

D gene: -
V gene: TRBV3-1/TRBV3-2
J gene: TRBJ1-5
CDR3 protein: ASSQGSGRGQPQH

D gene: -
V gene: TRBV20-1
J gene: TRBJ2-3
CDR3 protein: SARTGDTQY

D gene: -
V gene: TRBV5-1
J gene: TRBJ2-2
CDR3 protein: ASSFSPGGSGELF

D gene: -
V gene: TRBV5-1
J gene: TRBJ2-5
CDR3 protein: ASSLEASRETQY

D gene: TRBD1
V gene: TRBV30
J gene: TRBJ1-5
CDR3 protein: AWETGGNQPQH

D gene: -
V gene: TRBV19
J gene: TRBJ1-1
CDR3 protein: ASSIGNKMAEAF

D gene: -
V gene: TRBV6-5
J gene: TRBJ2-1
CDR3 protein: ASRGLTNNEQF

D gene: -
V gene: TRBV20-1
J gene: TRBJ1-5
CDR3 protein: SASRRMGLRNQPQH

D gene: TRBD1
V gene: TRBV29-1
J gene: TRBJ1-2
CDR3 protein: SADPGQGSFT